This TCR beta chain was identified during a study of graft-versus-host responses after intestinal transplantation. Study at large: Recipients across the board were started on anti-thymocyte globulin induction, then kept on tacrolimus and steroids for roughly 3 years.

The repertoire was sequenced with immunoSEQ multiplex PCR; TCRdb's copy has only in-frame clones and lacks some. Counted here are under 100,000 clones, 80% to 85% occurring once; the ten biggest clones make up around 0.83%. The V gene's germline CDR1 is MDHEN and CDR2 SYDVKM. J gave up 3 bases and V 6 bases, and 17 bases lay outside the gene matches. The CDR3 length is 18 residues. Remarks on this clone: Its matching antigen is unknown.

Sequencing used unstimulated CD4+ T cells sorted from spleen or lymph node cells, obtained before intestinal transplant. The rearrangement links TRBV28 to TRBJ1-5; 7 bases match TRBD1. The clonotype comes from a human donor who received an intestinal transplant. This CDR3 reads CASSVPQTGTAPNQPQHF. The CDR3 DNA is TGTGCCAGCAGCGTCCCGCAGACAGGGACAGCTCCCAATCAGCCCCAGCATTTT.